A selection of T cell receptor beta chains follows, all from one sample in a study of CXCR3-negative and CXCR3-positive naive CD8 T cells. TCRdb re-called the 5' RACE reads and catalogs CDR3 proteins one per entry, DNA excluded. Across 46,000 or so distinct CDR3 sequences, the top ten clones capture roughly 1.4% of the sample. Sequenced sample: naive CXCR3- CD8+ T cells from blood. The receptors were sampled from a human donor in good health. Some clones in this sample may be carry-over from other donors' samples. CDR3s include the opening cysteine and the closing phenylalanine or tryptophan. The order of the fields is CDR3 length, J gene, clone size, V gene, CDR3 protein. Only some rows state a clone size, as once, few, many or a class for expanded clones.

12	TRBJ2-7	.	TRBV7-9	CASSGGLYEQYF
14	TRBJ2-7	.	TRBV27	CASSPAGTDYEQYF
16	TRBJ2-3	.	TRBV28	CASRAVAGGTTDTQYF
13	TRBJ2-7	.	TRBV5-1	CASSFGGTYEQYF
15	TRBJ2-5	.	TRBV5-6	CASSAYRGLGETQYF
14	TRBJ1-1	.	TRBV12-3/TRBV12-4	CASSLNGRGTEAFF
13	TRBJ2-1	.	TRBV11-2	CASSFGGNNEQFF
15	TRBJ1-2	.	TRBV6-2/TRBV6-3	CASRVDGQGHYGYTF
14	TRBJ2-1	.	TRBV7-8	CASSLERGNREQFF
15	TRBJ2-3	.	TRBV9	CASSPSGTDRDTQYF
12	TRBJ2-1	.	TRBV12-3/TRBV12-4	CASSSGYNEQFF
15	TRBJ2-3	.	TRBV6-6	CASSYGTENTDTQYF
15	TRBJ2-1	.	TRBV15	CATSRTSSSYNEQFF
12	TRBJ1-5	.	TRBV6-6	CASTQLGPPQHF
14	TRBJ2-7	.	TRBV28	CASSPMTRTYEQYF
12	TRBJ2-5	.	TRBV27	CATAGLQGTQYF
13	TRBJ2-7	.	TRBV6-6	CASRPIATYEQYF
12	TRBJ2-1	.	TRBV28	CASSFGRNEQFF
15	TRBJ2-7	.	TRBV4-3	CASSQGVAGHYEQYF
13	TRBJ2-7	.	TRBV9	CASSAQSSYEQYF
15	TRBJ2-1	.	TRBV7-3	CASSEQNRQGYEQFF
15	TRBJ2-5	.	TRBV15	CATSFPAKEGETQYF
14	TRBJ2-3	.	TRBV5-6	CASSNGGLTDTQYF
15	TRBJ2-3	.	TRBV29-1	CSVGTTGPASDTQYF
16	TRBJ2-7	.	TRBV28	CASSLGEGPPTGEQYF
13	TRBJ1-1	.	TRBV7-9	CASSEWGNTEAFF
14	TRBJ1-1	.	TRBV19	CASVWTGMNTEAFF
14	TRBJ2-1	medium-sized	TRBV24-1	CATSASGSYNEQFF
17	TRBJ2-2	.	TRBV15	CATSRDRRTGPAGELFF
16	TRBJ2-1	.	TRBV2	CASSDAGEWEVNEQFF
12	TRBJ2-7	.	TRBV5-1	CASTGESYEQYF
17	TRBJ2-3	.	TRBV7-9	CASSSWGSQGDTDTQYF
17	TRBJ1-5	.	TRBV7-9	CASSSTGTGDGNQPQHF
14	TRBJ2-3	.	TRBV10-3	CAISEEPSTDTQYF
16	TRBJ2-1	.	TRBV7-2	CASSFVSSGGYNEQFF
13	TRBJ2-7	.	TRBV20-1	CSASSLAGHEQYF
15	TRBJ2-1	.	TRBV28	CASSLTISRWNEQFF
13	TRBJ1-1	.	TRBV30	CAWTPRGSPEAFF
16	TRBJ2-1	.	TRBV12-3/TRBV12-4	CASSLMASGVGNEQFF